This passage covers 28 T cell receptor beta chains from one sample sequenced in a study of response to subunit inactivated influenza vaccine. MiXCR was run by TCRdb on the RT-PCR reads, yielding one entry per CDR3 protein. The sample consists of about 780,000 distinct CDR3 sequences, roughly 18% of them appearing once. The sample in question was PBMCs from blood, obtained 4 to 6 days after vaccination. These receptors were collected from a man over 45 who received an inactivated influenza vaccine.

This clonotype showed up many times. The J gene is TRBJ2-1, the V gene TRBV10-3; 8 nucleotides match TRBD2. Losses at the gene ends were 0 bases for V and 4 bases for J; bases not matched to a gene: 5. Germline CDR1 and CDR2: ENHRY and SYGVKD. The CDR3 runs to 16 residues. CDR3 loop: CAISESRREVYNEQFF. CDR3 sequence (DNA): TGTGCCATCAGTGAGTCGAGGCGGGAGGTATACAATGAGCAGTTCTTC.

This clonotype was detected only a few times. In DNA form, the CDR3 reads TGCAGTGCTAGGGAGGGGGCAGCCAAGAACACTGAAGCTTTCTTT. Protein: CSAREGAAKNTEAFF. The chain is built from TRBV20-1 and TRBJ1-1; 7 nucleotides line up with TRBD1. After removal of 3 bases from V and 1 base from J, the junction contained 8 bases not matched to a gene. This CDR3 spans 15 amino acids. Germline CDR1 DFQATT, CDR2 SNEGSKA (reference sequence).

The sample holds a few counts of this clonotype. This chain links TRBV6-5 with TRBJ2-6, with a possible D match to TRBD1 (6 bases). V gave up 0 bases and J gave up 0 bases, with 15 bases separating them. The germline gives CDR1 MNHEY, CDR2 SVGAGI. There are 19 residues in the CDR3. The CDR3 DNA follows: TGTGCCAGCAGTTACTCAGGCGCAGGGGCGCTCTCTGGGGCCAACGTCCTGACTTTC. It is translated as CASSYSGAGALSGANVLTF.

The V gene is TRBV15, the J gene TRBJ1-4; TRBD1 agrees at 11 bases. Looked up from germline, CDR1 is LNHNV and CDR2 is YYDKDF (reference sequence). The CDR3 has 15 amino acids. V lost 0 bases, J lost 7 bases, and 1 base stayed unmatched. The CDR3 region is CATSREGQGGEKLFF. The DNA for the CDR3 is TGTGCCACCAGCAGAGAGGGACAGGGGGGTGAAAAACTGTTTTTT.

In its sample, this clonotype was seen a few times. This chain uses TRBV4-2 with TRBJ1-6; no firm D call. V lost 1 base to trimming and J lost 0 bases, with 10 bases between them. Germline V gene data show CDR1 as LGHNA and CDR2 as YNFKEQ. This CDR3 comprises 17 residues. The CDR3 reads CASSQVSVSSYNSPLHF. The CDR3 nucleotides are TGTGCCAGCAGCCAAGTATCCGTGAGCTCCTATAATTCACCCCTCCACTTT.

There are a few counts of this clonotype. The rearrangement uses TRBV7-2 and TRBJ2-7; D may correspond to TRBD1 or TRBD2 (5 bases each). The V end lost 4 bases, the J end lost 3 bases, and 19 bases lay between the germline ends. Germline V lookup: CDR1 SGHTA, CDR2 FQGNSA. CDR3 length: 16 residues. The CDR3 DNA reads TGTGCCAGCAGCTACAGTGGGGGATCTCATTTCTACGAGCAGTACTTC. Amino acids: CASSYSGGSHFYEQYF.

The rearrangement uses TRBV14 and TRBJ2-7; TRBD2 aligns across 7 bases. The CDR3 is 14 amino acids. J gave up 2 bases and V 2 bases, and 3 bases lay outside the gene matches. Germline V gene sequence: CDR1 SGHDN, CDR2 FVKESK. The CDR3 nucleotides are TGTGCCAGCAGCCAACTAGCGGCCCCCTACGAGCAGTACTTC. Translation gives CASSQLAAPYEQYF.

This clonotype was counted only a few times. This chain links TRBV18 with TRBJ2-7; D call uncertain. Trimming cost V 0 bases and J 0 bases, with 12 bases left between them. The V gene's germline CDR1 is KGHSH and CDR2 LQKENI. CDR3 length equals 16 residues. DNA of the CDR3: TGTGCCAGCTCACCACCGGTCGGAGCGAACTCCTACGAGCAGTACTTC. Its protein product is CASSPPVGANSYEQYF.

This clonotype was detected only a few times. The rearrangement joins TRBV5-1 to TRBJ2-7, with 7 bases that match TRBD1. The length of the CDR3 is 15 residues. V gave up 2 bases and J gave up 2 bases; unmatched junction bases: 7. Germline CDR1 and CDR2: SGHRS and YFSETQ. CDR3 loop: CASSFNRGSTYEQYF. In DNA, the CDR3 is TGCGCCAGCAGCTTTAACAGGGGTTCTACCTACGAGCAGTACTTC. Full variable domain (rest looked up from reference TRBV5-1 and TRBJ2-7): KAGVTQTPRYLIKTRGQQVTLSCSPISGHRSVSWYQQTPGQGLQFLFEYFSETQRNKGNFPGRFSGRQFSNSRSEMNVSTLELGDSALYLCASSFNRGSTYEQYFGPGTRLTVT.

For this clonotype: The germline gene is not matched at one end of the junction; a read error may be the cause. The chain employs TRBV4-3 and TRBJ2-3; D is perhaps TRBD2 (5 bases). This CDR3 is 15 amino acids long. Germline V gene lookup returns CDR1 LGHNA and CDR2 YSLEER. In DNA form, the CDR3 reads TGCACCAGCAGCCCTTTAGCGTATGGCACAGATACGCAGTATTTT. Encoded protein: CTSSPLAYGTDTQYF.

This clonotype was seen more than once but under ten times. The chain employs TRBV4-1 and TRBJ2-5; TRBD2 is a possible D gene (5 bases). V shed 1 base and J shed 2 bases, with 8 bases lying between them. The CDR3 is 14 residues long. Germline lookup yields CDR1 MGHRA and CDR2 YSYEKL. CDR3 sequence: CASSQGEGQETQYF. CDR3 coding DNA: TGCGCCAGCAGCCAAGGCGAGGGACAAGAGACCCAGTACTTC.

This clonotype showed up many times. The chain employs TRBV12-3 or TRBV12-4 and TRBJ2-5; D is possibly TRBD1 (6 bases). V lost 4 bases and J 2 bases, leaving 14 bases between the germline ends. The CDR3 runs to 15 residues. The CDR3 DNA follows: TGTGCCAGCAGTTCGACGGACAGAGGTCAAGAGACCCAGTACTTC. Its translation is CASSSTDRGQETQYF.

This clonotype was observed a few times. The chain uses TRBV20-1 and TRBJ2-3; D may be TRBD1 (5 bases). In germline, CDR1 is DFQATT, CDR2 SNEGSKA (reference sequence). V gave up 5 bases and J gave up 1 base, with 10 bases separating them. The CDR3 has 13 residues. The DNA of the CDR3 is TGCAGTGCTTTGGGGCAGGGCACAGATACGCAGTATTTT. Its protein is CSALGQGTDTQYF.

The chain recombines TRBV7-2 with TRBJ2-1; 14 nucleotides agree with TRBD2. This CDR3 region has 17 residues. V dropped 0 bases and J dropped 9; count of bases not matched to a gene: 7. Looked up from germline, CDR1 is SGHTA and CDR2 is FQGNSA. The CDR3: CASSLAVTSGGAGEQFF. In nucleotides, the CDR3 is TGTGCCAGCAGCTTAGCGGTGACTAGCGGGGGGGCGGGTGAGCAGTTCTTC.

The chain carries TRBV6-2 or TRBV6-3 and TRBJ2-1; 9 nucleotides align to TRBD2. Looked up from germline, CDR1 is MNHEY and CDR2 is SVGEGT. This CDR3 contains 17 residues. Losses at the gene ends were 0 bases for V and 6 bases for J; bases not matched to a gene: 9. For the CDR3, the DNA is TGTGCCAGCAGTTACTCGAGTAGGGCTAGCGGGGCCAATGAGCAGTTCTTC. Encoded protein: CASSYSSRASGANEQFF.

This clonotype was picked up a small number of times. The CDR3 here is CATETEAFF. CDR3 nucleotides: TGTGCAACGGAGACTGAAGCTTTCTTT. The chain combines TRBV6-1 with TRBJ1-1; D not resolved. CDR3 length equals 9 residues. CDR1 is MNHNS, CDR2 SASEGT, per germline.

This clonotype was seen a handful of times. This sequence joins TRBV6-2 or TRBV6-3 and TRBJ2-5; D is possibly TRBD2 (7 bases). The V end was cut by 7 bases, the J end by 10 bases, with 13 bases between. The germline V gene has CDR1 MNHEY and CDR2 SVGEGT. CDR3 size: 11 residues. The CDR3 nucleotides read TGTGCCAGCAAGAGGGGGGGCGACCAGTACTTC. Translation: CASKRGGDQYF.

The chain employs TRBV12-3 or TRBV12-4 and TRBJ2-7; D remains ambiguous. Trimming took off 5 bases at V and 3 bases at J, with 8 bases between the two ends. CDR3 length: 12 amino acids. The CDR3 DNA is TGTGCCAGCAGTCCAACACTCTACGAGCAGTACTTC. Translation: CASSPTLYEQYF.

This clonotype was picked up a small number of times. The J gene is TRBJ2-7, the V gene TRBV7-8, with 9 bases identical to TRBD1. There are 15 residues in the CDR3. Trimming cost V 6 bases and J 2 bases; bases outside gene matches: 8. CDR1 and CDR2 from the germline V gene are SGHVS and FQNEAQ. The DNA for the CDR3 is TGTGCCAGCAGTAGAACTCGGGACAGGGCCTACGAGCAGTACTTC. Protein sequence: CASSRTRDRAYEQYF.

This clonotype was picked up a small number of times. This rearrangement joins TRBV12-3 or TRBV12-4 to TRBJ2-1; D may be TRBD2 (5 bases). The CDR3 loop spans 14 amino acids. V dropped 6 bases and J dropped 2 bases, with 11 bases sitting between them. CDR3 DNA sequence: TGTGCCAGCAGCCCGGGATTCACCTACAATGAGCAGTTCTTC. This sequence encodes CASSPGFTYNEQFF.

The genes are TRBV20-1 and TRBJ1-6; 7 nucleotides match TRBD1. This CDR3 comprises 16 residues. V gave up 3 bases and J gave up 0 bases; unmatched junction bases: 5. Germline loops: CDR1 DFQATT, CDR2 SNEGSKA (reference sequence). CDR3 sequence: CSARGTASSYNSPLHF. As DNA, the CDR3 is TGCAGTGCTAGGGGGACAGCGAGCTCCTATAATTCACCCCTCCACTTT.

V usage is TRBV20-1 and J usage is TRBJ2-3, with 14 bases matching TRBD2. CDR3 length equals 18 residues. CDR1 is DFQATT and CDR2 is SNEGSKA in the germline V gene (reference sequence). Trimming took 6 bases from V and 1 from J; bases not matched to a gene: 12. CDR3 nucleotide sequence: TGCAGTGCCCAATCCGGGACTAGCGGGAGTGGGGGCACAGATACGCAGTATTTT. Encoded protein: CSAQSGTSGSGGTDTQYF.

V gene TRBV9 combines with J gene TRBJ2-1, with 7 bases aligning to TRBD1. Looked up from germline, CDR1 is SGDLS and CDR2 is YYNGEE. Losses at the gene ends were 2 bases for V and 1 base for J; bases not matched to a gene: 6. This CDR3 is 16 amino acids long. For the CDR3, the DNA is TGTGCCAGCAGCGTTAACAGGGGACGGTCCTACAATGAGCAGTTCTTC. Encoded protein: CASSVNRGRSYNEQFF.

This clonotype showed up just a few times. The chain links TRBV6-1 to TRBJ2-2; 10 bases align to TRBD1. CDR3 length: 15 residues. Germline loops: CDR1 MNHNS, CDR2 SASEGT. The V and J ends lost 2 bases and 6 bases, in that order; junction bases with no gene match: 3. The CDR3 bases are TGTGCCAGCAGTGAACGAGGACAGGGGGCCGGGGAGCTGTTTTTT. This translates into CASSERGQGAGELFF.

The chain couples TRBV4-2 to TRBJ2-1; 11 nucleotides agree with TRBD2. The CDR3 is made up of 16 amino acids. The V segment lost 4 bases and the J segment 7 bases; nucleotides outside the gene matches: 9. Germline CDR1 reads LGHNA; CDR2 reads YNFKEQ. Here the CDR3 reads CASSRLLAGAGNEQFF. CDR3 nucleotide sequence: TGTGCCAGCAGCCGCTTACTAGCGGGAGCCGGGAATGAGCAGTTCTTC.

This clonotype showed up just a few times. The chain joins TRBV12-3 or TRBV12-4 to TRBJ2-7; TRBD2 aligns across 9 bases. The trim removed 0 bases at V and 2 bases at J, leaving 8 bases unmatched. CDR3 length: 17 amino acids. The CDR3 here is CASSLAFRASGAYEQYF. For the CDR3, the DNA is TGTGCCAGCAGTTTAGCTTTCCGTGCTAGCGGGGCCTACGAGCAGTACTTC.

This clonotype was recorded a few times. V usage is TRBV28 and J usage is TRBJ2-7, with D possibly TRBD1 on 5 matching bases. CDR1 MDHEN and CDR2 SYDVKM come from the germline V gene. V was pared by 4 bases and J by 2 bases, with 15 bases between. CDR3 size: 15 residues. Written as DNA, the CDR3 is TGTGCCAGCAGTTCCGGAACAGGATTCACCTACGAGCAGTACTTC. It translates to CASSSGTGFTYEQYF.

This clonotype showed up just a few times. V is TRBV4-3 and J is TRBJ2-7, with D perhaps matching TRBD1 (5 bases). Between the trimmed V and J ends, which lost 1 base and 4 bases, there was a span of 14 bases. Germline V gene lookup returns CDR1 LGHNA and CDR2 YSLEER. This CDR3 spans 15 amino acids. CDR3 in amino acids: CASSQAPGQRYEQYF. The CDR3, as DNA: TGCGCCAGCAGCCAAGCTCCCGGACAAAGGTACGAGCAGTACTTC.